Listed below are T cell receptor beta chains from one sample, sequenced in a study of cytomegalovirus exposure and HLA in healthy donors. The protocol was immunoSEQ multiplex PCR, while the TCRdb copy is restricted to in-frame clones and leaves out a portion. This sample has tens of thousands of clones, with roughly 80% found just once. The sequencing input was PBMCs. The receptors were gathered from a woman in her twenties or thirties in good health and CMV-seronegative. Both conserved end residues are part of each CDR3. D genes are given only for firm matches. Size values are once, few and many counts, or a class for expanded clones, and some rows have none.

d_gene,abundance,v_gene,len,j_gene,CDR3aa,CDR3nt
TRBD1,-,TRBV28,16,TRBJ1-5,CASSLRGQGLNQPQHF,TGTGCCAGCAGTTTAAGGGGACAGGGGTTAAATCAGCCCCAGCATTTT
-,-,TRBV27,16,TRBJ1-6,CASSWRRSSYNSPLHF,TGTGCCAGCAGTTGGCGGAGGAGCTCCTATAATTCACCCCTCCACTTT
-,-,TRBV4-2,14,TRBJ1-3,CASSQVGTGNTIYF,TGTGCCAGCAGCCAAGTCGGGACTGGAAACACCATATATTTT
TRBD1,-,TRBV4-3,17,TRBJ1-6,CASSRTVDRGSWSPLHF,TGCGCCAGCAGCCGCACCGTTGACAGGGGAAGTTGGTCACCCCTCCACTTT
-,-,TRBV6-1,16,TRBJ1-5,CASSVHDRIINQPQHF,TGTGCCAGCAGTGTGCATGACAGGATTATCAATCAGCCCCAGCATTTT
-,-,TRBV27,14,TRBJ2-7,CASSWAGSSYEQYF,TGTGCCAGCAGCTGGGCGGGGAGCTCCTACGAGCAGTACTTC
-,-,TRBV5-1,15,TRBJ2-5,CASSRMQGTQETQYF,TGCGCCAGCAGCCGAATGCAGGGGACCCAAGAGACCCAGTACTTC
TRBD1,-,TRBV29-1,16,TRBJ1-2,CSVVITPGGEGYGYTF,TGCAGCGTAGTTATAACCCCAGGGGGCGAAGGCTATGGCTACACCTTC
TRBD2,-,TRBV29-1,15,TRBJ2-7,CSVELGQRGDDEQYF,TGCAGCGTTGAACTCGGCCAGCGGGGGGACGACGAGCAGTACTTC
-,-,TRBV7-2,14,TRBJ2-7,CASSLSQGRYEQYF,TGTGCCAGCAGCTTAAGTCAGGGGCGCTACGAGCAGTACTTC
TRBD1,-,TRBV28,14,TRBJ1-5,CASREGQGYQPQHF,TGTGCCAGCAGAGAGGGACAGGGGTATCAGCCCCAGCATTTT
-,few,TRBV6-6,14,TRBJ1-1,CASSYWAANTEAFF,TGTGCCAGCAGTTACTGGGCAGCGAACACTGAAGCTTTCTTT
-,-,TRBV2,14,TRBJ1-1,CASSSGGSNTEAFF,TGTGCCAGCAGTAGCGGGGGGTCGAACACTGAAGCTTTCTTT
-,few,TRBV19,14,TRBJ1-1,CASSMAVQNTEAFF,TGTGCCAGTAGTATGGCAGTACAGAACACTGAAGCTTTCTTT
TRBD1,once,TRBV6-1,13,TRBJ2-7,CASSEQGVYEQYF,TGTGCCAGCAGTGAACAGGGGGTCTACGAGCAGTACTTC